This T cell receptor (beta chain) was profiled in a study of blood T cell repertoires in COVID-19. Study context: T cells, B-cell-depleted T cells, or PBMCs supplied cDNA or gDNA.

Original handling: Reference gene primer amplification gave estimated nucleated cell counts. Clones were read by immunoSEQ multiplex PCR, and TCRdb kept only the in-frame ones, dropping some. V and J calls and clone size are as listed in that table; D and trimming were resolved from the DNA. The sample lists around 200,000 clones; roughly nine tenths were seen once. The CDR3 spans 14 residues. The germline V and J ends were trimmed by 8 bases and 2 bases, with 15 bases remaining between them. Looked up from germline, CDR1 is LGHNA and CDR2 is YNFKEQ. This receptor was identified in a woman aged 55 to 70 with COVID-19, enrolled during active disease. This chain connects TRBV4-2 to TRBJ1-2, with D possibly matching TRBD1 (6 bases). What was sequenced was peripheral blood. In nucleotides, the CDR3 is TGTGCCAGCCAGTTCCGGGGGGCGAACTATGGCTACACCTTC. Protein product: CASQFRGANYGYTF.